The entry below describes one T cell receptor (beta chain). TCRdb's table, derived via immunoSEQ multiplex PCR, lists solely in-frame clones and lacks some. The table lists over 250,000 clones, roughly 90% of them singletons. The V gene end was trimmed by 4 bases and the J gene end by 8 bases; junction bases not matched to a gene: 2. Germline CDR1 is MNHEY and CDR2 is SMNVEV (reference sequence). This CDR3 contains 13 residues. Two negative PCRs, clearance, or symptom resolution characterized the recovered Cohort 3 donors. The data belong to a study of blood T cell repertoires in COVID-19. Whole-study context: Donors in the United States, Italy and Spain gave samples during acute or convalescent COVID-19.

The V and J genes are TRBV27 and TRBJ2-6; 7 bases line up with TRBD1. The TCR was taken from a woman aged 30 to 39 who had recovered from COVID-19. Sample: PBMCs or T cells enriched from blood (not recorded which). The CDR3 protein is CASSYRGTNVLTF. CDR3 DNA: TGTGCCAGCAGTTACAGGGGTACCAACGTCCTGACTTTC.